These 27 T cell receptor beta chains were sequenced from one sample in a study of cytomegalovirus exposure and HLA in healthy donors. TCRdb keeps only in-frame clones here, not all; method: immunoSEQ multiplex PCR. The sample yields 110,000 or so clones, 70% to 90% seen once. The sequencing input was PBMCs. The receptors here all came from a woman in her twenties or thirties in good health and CMV-seronegative.

J is TRBJ2-2 and V is TRBV19; 8 bases line up with TRBD1. The germline V gene encodes CDR1 LNHDA and CDR2 SQIVND (reference sequence). The trim removed 2 bases at V and 7 bases at J, leaving 6 bases unmatched. The CDR3 sequence is 15 residues long. The CDR3 reads CASSITRQGSGELFF. CDR3 bases: TGTGCCAGTAGTATAACGCGACAGGGGAGCGGGGAGCTGTTTTTT.

The chain has TRBV4-3 and TRBJ2-3; D may be TRBD2 (6 bases). The CDR3 has 16 amino acids. Trimming removed 1 base from V and 2 bases from J, with 13 bases in between. Germline V CDR1 and CDR2: LGHNA, YSLEER. CDR3 coding DNA: TGCGCCAGCAGCCAAGGGCCGGGAGTCGTCACAGATACGCAGTATTTT. This translates into CASSQGPGVVTDTQYF.

This clone was observed a handful of times. The chain has TRBV7-9 and TRBJ2-5; 8 nucleotides align to TRBD1. The V and J ends lost 1 base and 4 bases, in that order; junction bases with no gene match: 5. The CDR3 sequence is 15 residues long. Germline CDR1 is SEHNR and CDR2 is FQNEAQ (reference sequence). As DNA, the CDR3 is TGTGCCAGCAGCTTAGTCCCCAGGGGGCGAGAGACCCAGTACTTC. Protein: CASSLVPRGRETQYF. Looking up the rest from reference TRBV7-9 and TRBJ2-5 gives the full variable domain: DTGVSQNPRHKITKRGQNVTFRCDPISEHNRLYWYRQTLGQGPEFLTYFQNEAQLEKSRLLSDRFSAERPKGSFSTLEIQRTEQGDSAMYLCASSLVPRGRETQYFGPGTRLLVL.

The J gene is TRBJ2-3, the V gene TRBV6-6, with 8 bases that match TRBD2. Germline-derived CDR1 and CDR2 are MNHNY and SVGAGI (reference sequence). J gave up 7 bases and V 2 bases, and 8 bases lay outside the gene matches. The CDR3 has 15 residues. CDR3: CASSYPSGGANTQYF. The CDR3 region has the DNA TGTGCCAGCAGTTACCCATCCGGGGGGGCTAATACGCAGTATTTT.

This chain joins TRBV11-3 and TRBJ2-3; D unresolved. CDR1 is SGHNT and CDR2 is YENEEA in the germline V gene. The CDR3 is 15 residues long. Trimming stripped 0 bases from V and 2 bases from J, with 9 bases between. The CDR3 spells CASSLEQQNTDTQYF. The CDR3 coding sequence is TGTGCCAGCAGCTTAGAACAACAGAACACAGATACGCAGTATTTT. The full variable domain, its missing parts supplied by reference TRBV11-3 and TRBJ2-3, is EAGVVQSPRYKIIEKKQPVAFWCNPISGHNTLYWYLQNLGQGPELLIRYENEEAVDDSQLPKDRFSAERLKGVDSTLKIQPAELGDSAVYLCASSLEQQNTDTQYFGPGTRLTVL.

The rearrangement uses TRBV7-2 and TRBJ2-7, with 10 positions matching TRBD2. The V segment lost 5 bases and the J segment 2 bases; nucleotides outside the gene matches: 3. There are 14 residues in the CDR3. From germline, CDR1 is SGHTA and CDR2 FQGNSA. The CDR3 here is CASSRLAGAYEQYF. The CDR3 DNA reads as TGTGCCAGCAGCCGGCTAGCGGGGGCCTACGAGCAGTACTTC.

The chain employs TRBV6-6 and TRBJ1-2; D not certain. The CDR3 spans 11 residues. Germline CDR1 and CDR2: MNHNY and SVGAGI (reference sequence). The CDR3: CATVSGLGYTF. CDR3 in DNA: TGTGCTACAGTTAGCGGGCTGGGCTACACCTTC.

The V call is TRBV18, the J call TRBJ2-1, with TRBD1 matching over 12 bases. The CDR3 is 14 amino acids. CDR1 and CDR2 from the germline V gene are KGHSH and LQKENI. The V gene end was trimmed by 3 bases and the J gene end by 8 bases; junction bases not matched to a gene: 2. The CDR3 nucleotides read TGTGCCAGCTCACCGGGACAGGGGGCGCATGAGCAGTTCTTC. It codes for CASSPGQGAHEQFF.

The chain uses TRBV6-4 and TRBJ2-6, with TRBD1 identical over 8 bases. The CDR3 spans 18 residues. Germline values: CDR1 MRHNA, CDR2 SNTAGT. Trimming took 3 bases from V and 0 from J; bases not matched to a gene: 7. DNA for the CDR3: TGTGCCAGCAGTGAAGGGACAGGTTCAAGCTCTGGGGCCAACGTCCTGACTTTC. Translating gives CASSEGTGSSSGANVLTF.

The genes are TRBV19 and TRBJ2-7; 11 nucleotides match TRBD2. The CDR3 spans 15 residues. J lost 6 bases, V lost 1 base, and 5 bases had no gene match. Germline V gene sequence: CDR1 LNHDA, CDR2 SQIVND (reference sequence). In DNA, the CDR3 is TGTGCCAGTAGTATAGGACTAGCGGGGACATTCGAGCAGTACTTC. Its protein is CASSIGLAGTFEQYF. Filled out from reference TRBV19 and TRBJ2-7, the complete variable domain reads DGGITQSPKYLFRKEGQNVTLSCEQNLNHDAMYWYRQDPGQGLRLIYYSQIVNDFQKGDIAEGYSVSREKKESFPLTVTSAQKNPTAFYLCASSIGLAGTFEQYFGPGTRLTVT.

Note on this clone: Different DNA sequences within this sample yield the same CDR3. This chain uses TRBV27 with TRBJ2-3; the D gene is possibly TRBD1 (6 bases). The CDR3 loop spans 15 amino acids. Germline V gives CDR1 MNHEY, CDR2 SMNVEV (reference sequence). V lost 3 bases, J lost 2 bases, and 12 bases lay in between. The CDR3 spells CASSFQGPDTDTQYF. CDR3 bases: TGTGCCAGCAGTTTTCAGGGGCCGGACACAGATACGCAGTATTTT.

CDR3 protein: CASSLGGAGVSSYNEQFF. In DNA form, the CDR3 reads TGTGCCAGCAGCTTAGGGGGAGCGGGGGTTAGCTCCTACAATGAGCAGTTCTTC. The chain links TRBV7-2 to TRBJ2-1, with 8 bases fitting TRBD2. Germline values: CDR1 SGHTA, CDR2 FQGNSA. The J segment lost 0 bases and the V segment lost 1 base, leaving 8 bases of the junction unmatched. The CDR3 spans 18 residues. The variable domain in full, completed from reference TRBV7-2 and TRBJ2-1, reads GAGVSQSPSNKVTEKGKDVELRCDPISGHTALYWYRQSLGQGLEFLIYFQGNSAPDKSGLPSDRFSAERTGGSVSTLTIQRTQQEDSAVYLCASSLGGAGVSSYNEQFFGPGTRLTVL.

The rearrangement links TRBV15 to TRBJ1-1, with D possibly being TRBD1 (5 bases). The ends were cut back, 1 base at V and 7 bases at J, with 7 bases in the middle. The CDR3 is made up of 12 amino acids. The germline CDR1 and CDR2 sequences are LNHNV and YYDKDF (reference sequence). The CDR3 sequence: CATSRGDSEAFF. The CDR3 nucleotides are TGTGCCACCAGCAGAGGAGACAGTGAAGCTTTCTTT.

This chain joins TRBV7-9 and TRBJ2-4; the D gene is possibly TRBD1 (5 bases). Germline assignment: CDR1 SEHNR and CDR2 FQNEAQ (reference sequence). The CDR3 runs 17 residues. V lost 0 bases and J lost 0, with 12 bases in between. CDR3 residues: CASSLAFQGLAKNIQYF. For the CDR3, the DNA is TGTGCCAGCAGCTTAGCTTTCCAGGGTTTAGCCAAAAACATTCAGTACTTC.

A single count supports this clone. The chain has TRBV30 and TRBJ2-7, with 7 bases identical to TRBD2. The CDR3 runs to 14 residues. The V gene's germline CDR1 is GTSNPN and CDR2 SVGIG (reference sequence). Trimming removed 4 bases from V and 4 bases from J; junction bases left unmatched: 10. This CDR3 reads CAWNGEGRIYEQYF. The DNA of the CDR3 is TGTGCCTGGAATGGGGAGGGACGGATATACGAGCAGTACTTC.

V gene TRBV6-1 combines with J gene TRBJ1-1, with D perhaps TRBD1 (6 bases). V was trimmed by 6 bases and J by 4 bases, leaving 15 bases between them. The CDR3 spans 14 residues. Germline CDR1 reads MNHNS; CDR2 reads SASEGT. CDR3 in amino acids: CASSHRELGTEAFF. CDR3 DNA sequence: TGTGCCAGCAGCCACAGGGAACTCGGCACTGAAGCTTTCTTT.

The chain uses TRBV5-6 and TRBJ1-2; 11 positions agree with TRBD1. The CDR3 covers 16 residues. J was trimmed by 2 bases and V by 4 bases; bases with no gene match: 7. Germline CDR1 reads SGHDT; CDR2 reads YYEEEE. DNA of the CDR3: TGTGCCAGCAGCGGAGGACAGGGGGCGTTGAACTATGGCTACACCTTC. This encodes CASSGGQGALNYGYTF.

The CDR3, as DNA: TGTGCCAGCAGCTTAGCGCGGGACAGCGGGTACCAAGAGACCCAGTACTTC. It specifies CASSLARDSGYQETQYF. The genes are TRBV7-8 and TRBJ2-5; D may be TRBD1 (7 bases). Trimming left V 0 bases short and J 0 bases short, with 14 bases between. The CDR3 totals 17 residues. Germline V gene lookup returns CDR1 SGHVS and CDR2 FQNEAQ.

This sequence joins TRBV6-1 and TRBJ2-3, with 10 nucleotides matching TRBD2. CDR1 and CDR2 from the germline V gene are MNHNS and SASEGT. The CDR3 spans 14 residues. V was pared by 3 bases and J by 4 bases, with 1 base of the junction left unmatched. CDR3 region: CASSESGGADTQYF. The DNA of the CDR3 is TGTGCCAGCAGTGAGAGCGGGGGGGCAGATACGCAGTATTTT.

The chain combines TRBV4-3 with TRBJ2-7; D perhaps matches TRBD1 (5 bases). Per the germline V gene, CDR1 is LGHNA and CDR2 is YSLEER. V lost 1 base and J lost 4, with 8 bases in between. The CDR3 has 13 amino acids. The CDR3 DNA is TGCGCCAGCAGCCAAGGGGGCTCGTACGAGCAGTACTTC. Protein: CASSQGGSYEQYF.

CDR3: CASSPGRLSTDTQYF. CDR3 in DNA: TGTGCCAGCAGCCCTGGGAGGTTAAGCACAGATACGCAGTATTTT. The chain carries TRBV5-5 and TRBJ2-3; D is perhaps TRBD2 (6 bases). Germline CDR1 reads SGHKS; CDR2 reads YYEKEE (reference sequence). V lost 4 bases and J lost 0, with 12 bases in between. The CDR3 sequence is 15 residues long.

The gene calls are TRBV6-5 and TRBJ2-4; TRBD1 aligns across 11 bases. The CDR3 has 15 amino acids. Germline CDR1 MNHEY, CDR2 SVGAGI. Losses at the gene ends were 5 bases for V and 5 bases for J; bases not matched to a gene: 5. CDR3 loop: CASSQDRGPENIQYF. CDR3 DNA sequence: TGTGCCAGCAGTCAGGACAGGGGGCCGGAAAACATTCAGTACTTC.

This chain uses TRBV2 with TRBJ2-7, with D possibly being TRBD1 (6 bases). Germline CDR1 reads SNHLY; CDR2 reads FYNNEI. Trimming pared 3 bases from V and 6 bases from J, leaving 15 bases between. There are 14 residues in the CDR3. For the CDR3, the DNA is TGTGCCAGCAGTGACAGGGGCCGCCAGGGCGAGCAGTACTTC. It translates to CASSDRGRQGEQYF. The full variable domain, with the rest looked up from reference TRBV2 and TRBJ2-7, is EPEVTQTPSHQVTQMGQEVILRCVPISNHLYFYWYRQILGQKVEFLVSFYNNEISEKSEIFDDQFSVERPDGSNFTLKIRSTKLEDSAMYFCASSDRGRQGEQYFGPGTRLTVT.

J is TRBJ2-2 and V is TRBV27; D gene unclear. The CDR3 runs 14 residues. The V end was cut by 3 bases, the J end by 6 bases, with 11 bases between. Germline CDR1 reads MNHEY; CDR2 reads SMNVEV (reference sequence). The CDR3 protein is CASSLRTQAGELFF. In nucleotides, the CDR3 is TGTGCCAGCAGTTTGCGTACGCAAGCCGGGGAGCTGTTTTTT.

The rearrangement uses TRBV7-2 and TRBJ2-7; TRBD2 aligns across 10 bases. Germline trimming cut 2 bases from V and 0 bases from J; bases unmatched to any gene: 10. Germline V gene data show CDR1 as SGHTA and CDR2 as FQGNSA. CDR3 length: 18 residues. CDR3 loop: CASSLPQLAGDFSYEQYF. The DNA of the CDR3 is TGTGCCAGCAGCTTACCCCAGCTAGCGGGGGATTTCTCCTACGAGCAGTACTTC.

The V call is TRBV18, the J call TRBJ2-1; 7 bases fit TRBD1. The length of the CDR3 is 15 residues. Looked up from germline, CDR1 is KGHSH and CDR2 is LQKENI. The V and J ends lost 6 bases and 7 bases, in that order; junction bases with no gene match: 12. CDR3 amino acids: CASSPRTGFENEQFF. CDR3 nucleotide sequence: TGTGCCAGCTCGCCAAGGACAGGTTTCGAGAATGAGCAGTTCTTC.

J is TRBJ2-7 and V is TRBV27, with 7 nucleotides matching TRBD1. Germline V gene sequence: CDR1 MNHEY, CDR2 SMNVEV (reference sequence). The V gene end was trimmed by 6 bases and the J gene end by 3 bases; junction bases not matched to a gene: 14. This CDR3 has 16 amino acids. CDR3 sequence reads: CASSGSRGQKDYEQYF. The CDR3 nucleotides read TGTGCCAGCAGCGGTAGTCGGGGACAGAAGGACTACGAGCAGTACTTC.